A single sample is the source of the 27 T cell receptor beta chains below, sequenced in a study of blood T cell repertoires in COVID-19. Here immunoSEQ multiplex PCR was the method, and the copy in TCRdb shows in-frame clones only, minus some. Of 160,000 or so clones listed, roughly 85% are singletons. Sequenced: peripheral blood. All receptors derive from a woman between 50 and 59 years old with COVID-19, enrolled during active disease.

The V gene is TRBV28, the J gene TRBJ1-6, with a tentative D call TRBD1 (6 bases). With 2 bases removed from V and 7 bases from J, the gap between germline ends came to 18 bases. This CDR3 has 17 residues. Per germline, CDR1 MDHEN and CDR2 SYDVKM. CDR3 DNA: TGTGCCAGCAGTTTACCTCAACAGGGAGTGGTCAATTCACCCCTCCACTTT. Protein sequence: CASSLPQQGVVNSPLHF.

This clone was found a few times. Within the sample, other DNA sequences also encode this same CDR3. DNA for the CDR3: TGTGCCAGTAGTACGACAGGGGGCAATCAGCCCCAGCATTTT. Translation: CASSTTGGNQPQHF. The V and J genes are TRBV19 and TRBJ1-5; 8 bases align to TRBD1. Unmatched junction bases numbered 1, after V lost 4 bases and J lost 2 bases. From germline, CDR1 is LNHDA and CDR2 SQIVND (reference sequence). The CDR3 is 14 residues long.

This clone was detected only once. The CDR3 loop is CASSLGSGGSTGELFF. CDR3 DNA sequence: TGTGCCAGCAGCTTGGGGAGCGGGGGCAGCACCGGGGAGCTGTTTTTT. This chain connects TRBV5-4 to TRBJ2-2; TRBD2 agrees at 8 bases. From germline, CDR1 is SGHNT and CDR2 YYREEE (reference sequence). Trimming removed 0 bases from V and 4 bases from J; junction bases left unmatched: 5. CDR3 size: 16 residues. Full variable domain (remainder filled in from reference TRBV5-4 and TRBJ2-2): ETGVTQSPTHLIKTRGQQVTLRCSSQSGHNTVSWYQQALGQGPQFIFQYYREEENGRGNFPPRFSGLQFPNYSSELNVNALELDDSALYLCASSLGSGGSTGELFFGEGSRLTVL.

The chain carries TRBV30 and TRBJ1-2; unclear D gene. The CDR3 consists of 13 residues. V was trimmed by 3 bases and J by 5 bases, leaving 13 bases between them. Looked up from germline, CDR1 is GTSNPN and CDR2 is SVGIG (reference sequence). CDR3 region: CAWSPPGGYGYTF. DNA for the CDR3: TGTGCCTGGAGCCCCCCGGGTGGGTATGGCTACACCTTC.

CDR3 protein: CASSLVSRVSYNEQFF. The CDR3 DNA is TGTGCCAGCAGCTTAGTGAGCAGGGTCTCCTACAATGAGCAGTTCTTC. The gene calls are TRBV7-9 and TRBJ2-1, with D tentatively TRBD1 (5 bases). The CDR3 totals 16 residues. Trimming left V 1 base short and J 0 bases short, with 10 bases between. CDR1 and CDR2 (germline): SEHNR, FQNEAQ (reference sequence).

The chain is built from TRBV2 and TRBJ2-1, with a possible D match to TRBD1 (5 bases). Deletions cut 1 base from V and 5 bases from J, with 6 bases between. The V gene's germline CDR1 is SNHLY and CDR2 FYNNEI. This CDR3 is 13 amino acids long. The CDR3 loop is CASSEEQDNEQFF. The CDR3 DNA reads TGTGCCAGCAGTGAAGAACAGGACAATGAGCAGTTCTTC. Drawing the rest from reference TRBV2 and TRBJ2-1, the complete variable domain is EPEVTQTPSHQVTQMGQEVILRCVPISNHLYFYWYRQILGQKVEFLVSFYNNEISEKSEIFDDQFSVERPDGSNFTLKIRSTKLEDSAMYFCASSEEQDNEQFFGPGTRLTVL.

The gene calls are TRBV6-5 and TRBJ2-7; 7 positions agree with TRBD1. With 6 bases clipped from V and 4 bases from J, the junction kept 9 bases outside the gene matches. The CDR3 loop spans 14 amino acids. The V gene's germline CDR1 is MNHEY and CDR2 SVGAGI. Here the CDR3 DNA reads TGTGCCAGCAGCGGGGCGGACAGGACATACGAGCAGTACTTC. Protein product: CASSGADRTYEQYF.

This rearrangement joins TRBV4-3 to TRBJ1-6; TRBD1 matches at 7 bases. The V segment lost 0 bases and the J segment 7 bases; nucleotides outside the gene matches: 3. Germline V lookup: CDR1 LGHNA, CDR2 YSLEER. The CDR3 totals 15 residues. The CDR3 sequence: CASSQDGTANSPLHF. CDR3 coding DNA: TGCGCCAGCAGCCAAGACGGGACAGCCAATTCACCCCTCCACTTT.

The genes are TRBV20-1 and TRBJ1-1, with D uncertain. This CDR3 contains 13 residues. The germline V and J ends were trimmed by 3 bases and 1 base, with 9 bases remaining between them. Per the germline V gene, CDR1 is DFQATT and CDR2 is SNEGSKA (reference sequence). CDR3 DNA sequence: TGCAGTGCTAGTGGAGTCGCGAACACTGAAGCTTTCTTT. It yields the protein CSASGVANTEAFF.

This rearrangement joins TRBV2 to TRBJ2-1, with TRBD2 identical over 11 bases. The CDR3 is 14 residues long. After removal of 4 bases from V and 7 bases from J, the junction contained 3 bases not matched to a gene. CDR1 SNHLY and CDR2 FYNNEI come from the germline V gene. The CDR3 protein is CASSGLAGRNEQFF. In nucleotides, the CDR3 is TGTGCCAGCAGTGGACTAGCGGGGCGGAATGAGCAGTTCTTC.

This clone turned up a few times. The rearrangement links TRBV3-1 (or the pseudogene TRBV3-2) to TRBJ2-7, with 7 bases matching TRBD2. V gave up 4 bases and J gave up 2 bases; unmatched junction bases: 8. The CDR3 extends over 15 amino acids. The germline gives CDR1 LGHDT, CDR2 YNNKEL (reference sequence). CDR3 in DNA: TGTGCCAGCAGCCGTCCCGGGACTAACACCTACGAGCAGTACTTC. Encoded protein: CASSRPGTNTYEQYF.

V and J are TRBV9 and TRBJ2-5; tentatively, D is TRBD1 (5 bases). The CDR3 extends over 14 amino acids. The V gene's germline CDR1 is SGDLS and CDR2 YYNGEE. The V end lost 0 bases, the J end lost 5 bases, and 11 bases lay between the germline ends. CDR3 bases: TGTGCCAGCAGCGTAGTGTCGGCAGGGGAGACCCAGTACTTC. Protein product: CASSVVSAGETQYF.

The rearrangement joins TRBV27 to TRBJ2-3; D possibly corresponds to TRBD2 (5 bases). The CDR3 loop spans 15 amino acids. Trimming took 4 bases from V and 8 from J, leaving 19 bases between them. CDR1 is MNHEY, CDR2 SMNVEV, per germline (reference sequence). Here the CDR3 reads CASSWGASRRITQYF. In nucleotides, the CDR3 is TGTGCCAGCAGTTGGGGTGCTAGCCGTCGAATTACGCAGTATTTT.

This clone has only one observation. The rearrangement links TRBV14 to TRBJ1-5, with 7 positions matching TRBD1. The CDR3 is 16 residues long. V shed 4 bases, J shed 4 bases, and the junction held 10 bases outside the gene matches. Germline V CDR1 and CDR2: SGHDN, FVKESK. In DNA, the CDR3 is TGTGCCAGCAGCCCAGAGGGGGCAGGCAGGAATCAGCCCCAGCATTTT. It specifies CASSPEGAGRNQPQHF.

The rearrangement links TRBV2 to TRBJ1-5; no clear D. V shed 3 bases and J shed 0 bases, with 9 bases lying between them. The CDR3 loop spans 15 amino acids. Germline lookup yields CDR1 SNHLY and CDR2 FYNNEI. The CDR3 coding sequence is TGTGCCAGCAGTGAGAGACACCATAGCAATCAGCCCCAGCATTTT. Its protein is CASSERHHSNQPQHF.

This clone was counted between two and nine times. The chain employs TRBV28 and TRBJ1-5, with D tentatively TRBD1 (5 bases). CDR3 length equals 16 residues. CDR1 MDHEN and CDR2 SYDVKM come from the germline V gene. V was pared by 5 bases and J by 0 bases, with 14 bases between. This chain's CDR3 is CASSPTTDYSNQPQHF. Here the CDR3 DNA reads TGTGCCAGCAGTCCGACGACAGATTATAGCAATCAGCCCCAGCATTTT.

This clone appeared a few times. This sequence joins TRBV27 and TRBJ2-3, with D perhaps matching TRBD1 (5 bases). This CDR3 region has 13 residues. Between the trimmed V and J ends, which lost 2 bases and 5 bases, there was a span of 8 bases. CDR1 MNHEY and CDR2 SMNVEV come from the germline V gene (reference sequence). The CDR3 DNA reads TGTGCCAGCAGTTTAAGGCAGGGAGATACGCAGTATTTT. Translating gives CASSLRQGDTQYF.

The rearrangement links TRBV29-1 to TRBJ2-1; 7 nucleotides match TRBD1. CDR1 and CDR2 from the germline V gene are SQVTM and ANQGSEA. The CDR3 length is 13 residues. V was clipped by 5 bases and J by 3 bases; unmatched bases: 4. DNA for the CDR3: TGCAGCGTTCAACAGGGGAACTACAATGAGCAGTTCTTC. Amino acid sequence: CSVQQGNYNEQFF.

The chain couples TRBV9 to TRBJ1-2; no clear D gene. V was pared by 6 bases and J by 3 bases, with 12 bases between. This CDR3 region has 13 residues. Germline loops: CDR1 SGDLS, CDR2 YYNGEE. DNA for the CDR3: TGTGCCAGCACCCTTGCGGGCTACTATGGCTACACCTTC. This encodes CASTLAGYYGYTF.

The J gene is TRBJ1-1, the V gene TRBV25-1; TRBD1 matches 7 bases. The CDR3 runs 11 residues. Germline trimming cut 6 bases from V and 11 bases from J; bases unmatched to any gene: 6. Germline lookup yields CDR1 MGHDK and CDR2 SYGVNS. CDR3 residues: CASSATGVAFF. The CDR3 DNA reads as TGTGCCAGCAGCGCAACAGGGGTGGCTTTCTTT.

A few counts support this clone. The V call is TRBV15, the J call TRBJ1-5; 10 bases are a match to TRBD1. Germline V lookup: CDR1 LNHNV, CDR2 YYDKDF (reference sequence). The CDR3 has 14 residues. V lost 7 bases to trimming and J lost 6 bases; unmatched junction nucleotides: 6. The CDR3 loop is CATKTGGGGQPQHF. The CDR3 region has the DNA TGTGCCACCAAGACAGGGGGCGGGGGTCAGCCCCAGCATTTT.

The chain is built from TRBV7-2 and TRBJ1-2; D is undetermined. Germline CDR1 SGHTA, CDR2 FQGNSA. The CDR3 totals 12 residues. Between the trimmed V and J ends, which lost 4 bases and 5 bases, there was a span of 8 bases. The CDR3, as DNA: TGTGCCAGCAGCTCCGGAGGTTATGGCTACACCTTC. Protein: CASSSGGYGYTF.

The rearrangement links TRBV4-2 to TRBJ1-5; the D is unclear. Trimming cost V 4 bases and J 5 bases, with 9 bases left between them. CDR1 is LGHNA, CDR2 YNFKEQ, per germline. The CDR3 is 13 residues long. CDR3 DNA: TGTGCCAGCAGCCCCGAACGGTATCAGCCCCAGCATTTT. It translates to CASSPERYQPQHF.

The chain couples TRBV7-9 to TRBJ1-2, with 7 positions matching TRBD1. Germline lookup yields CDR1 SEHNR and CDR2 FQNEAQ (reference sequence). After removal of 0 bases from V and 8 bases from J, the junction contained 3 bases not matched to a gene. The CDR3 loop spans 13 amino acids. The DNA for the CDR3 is TGTGCCAGCAGCTTAGCGACAGGGAGAGGCTACACCTTC. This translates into CASSLATGRGYTF.

CDR3 protein: CASRPTGVYEQYF. Written as DNA, the CDR3 is TGTGCCAGCAGACCGACAGGGGTCTACGAGCAGTACTTC. J is TRBJ2-7 and V is TRBV6-5, with 8 bases that match TRBD1. Germline V gene lookup returns CDR1 MNHEY and CDR2 SVGAGI. This CDR3 is 13 amino acids long. V dropped 6 bases and J dropped 3; count of bases not matched to a gene: 4.

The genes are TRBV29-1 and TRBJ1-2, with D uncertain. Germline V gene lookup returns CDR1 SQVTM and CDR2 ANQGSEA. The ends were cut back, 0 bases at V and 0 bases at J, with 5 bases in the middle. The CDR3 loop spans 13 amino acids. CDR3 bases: TGCAGCGTTGAAGATTCGGCTAACTATGGCTACACCTTC. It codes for CSVEDSANYGYTF.

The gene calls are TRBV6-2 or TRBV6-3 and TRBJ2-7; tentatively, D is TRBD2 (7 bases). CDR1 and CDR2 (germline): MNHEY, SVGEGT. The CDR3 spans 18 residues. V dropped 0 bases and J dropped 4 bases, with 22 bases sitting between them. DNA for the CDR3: TGTGCCAGCAGTTACTCGATTATGGGGGGGGGCTACGATTACGAGCAGTACTTC. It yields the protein CASSYSIMGGGYDYEQYF.